A single sample is the source of the 23 T cell receptor beta chains below, sequenced in a study of regulatory T cells in long-lasting Graves disease. Time point given: newly diagnosed GD, antithyroid drugs for less than 3 months. PBMCs were the source of the RNA used for TCR sequencing. With iRepertoire HTBI primers and Arm-PCR of CDR3 regions, TCR beta libraries were built. Each CDR3 protein is one row after TCRdb ran MiXCR on the multiplex PCR reads. The repertoire holds approximately 470,000 distinct CDR3 sequences, with 16% as singletons. In addition, the sample was reused for a study of T cells in Graves' hyperthyroidism and ophthalmopathy.

The sample was peripheral blood mononuclear cells (PBMCs), taken at new diagnosis, from a patient treated with antithyroid drugs. The receptors originated from a man aged 40-49 years with Graves disease.

At least ten counts were recorded for this clonotype. The chain joins TRBV28 to TRBJ1-5; 11 bases fit TRBD1. Per germline, CDR1 MDHEN and CDR2 SYDVKM. The junction had 8 bases not matched to a gene; V was cut back by 7 bases and J by 3 bases. The CDR3 totals 16 residues. The CDR3 region is CASTGTGGRLNQPQHF. CDR3 DNA: TGTGCCAGCACCGGGACAGGGGGACGGCTCAATCAGCCCCAGCATTTT.

The chain joins TRBV10-3 to TRBJ2-5; 12 positions match TRBD2. CDR1 is ENHRY, CDR2 SYGVKD, per germline. Trimming at V came to 7 bases and at J to 4 bases, leaving 4 bases not matched to a gene. The CDR3 is 14 amino acids. The CDR3 region is CAIKTSGRGETQYF. CDR3 DNA: TGTGCCATCAAGACTAGCGGGAGAGGAGAGACCCAGTACTTC.

This clonotype was seen repeatedly, ten times or more. The chain combines TRBV15 with TRBJ2-1; 14 nucleotides agree with TRBD2. After removal of 5 bases from V and 8 bases from J, the junction contained 14 bases not matched to a gene. Germline V gene sequence: CDR1 LNHNV, CDR2 YYDKDF (reference sequence). This CDR3 is built from 18 residues. CDR3 coding DNA: TGTGCCACCAGCTTACGGGACAGGGGACTAGCGGGAGTTTATGAGCAGTTCTTC. Amino acids: CATSLRDRGLAGVYEQFF.

The sample holds a few counts of this clonotype. J is TRBJ2-5 and V is TRBV6-2 or TRBV6-3; 8 nucleotides align to TRBD1. The CDR3 sequence is 16 residues long. The V gene end was trimmed by 5 bases and the J gene end by 5 bases; junction bases not matched to a gene: 13. The germline CDR1 and CDR2 sequences are MNHEY and SVGEGT. For the CDR3, the DNA is TGTGCCAGCAGTGAAAGGGGCAGGGGGCGTTTGGAGACCCAGTACTTC. This sequence encodes CASSERGRGRLETQYF.

This clonotype has more than one count but fewer than ten. CDR3 loop: CASSADRLGYTF. CDR3 DNA sequence: TGTGCCAGCAGTGCCGACAGGCTTGGCTACACCTTC. The chain employs TRBV12-3 or TRBV12-4 and TRBJ1-2, with a tentative D call TRBD1 (6 bases). CDR3 length: 12 amino acids. V was pared by 5 bases and J by 7 bases, with 11 bases between.

The chain employs TRBV5-1 and TRBJ2-3; 9 bases match TRBD2. The CDR3 length is 16 residues. Germline V gives CDR1 SGHRS, CDR2 YFSETQ. Trimming removed 0 bases from V and 3 bases from J; junction bases left unmatched: 5. This chain's CDR3 is CASSLALTSGTDTQYF. CDR3 nucleotide sequence: TGCGCCAGCAGCTTGGCCCTGACTAGCGGAACAGATACGCAGTATTTT.

The table lists this clonotype with a few counts. The chain uses TRBV6-1 and TRBJ1-6; TRBD1 agrees at 9 bases. The CDR3 has 16 residues. After removal of 4 bases from V and 7 bases from J, the junction contained 8 bases not matched to a gene. The germline CDR1 and CDR2 sequences are MNHNS and SASEGT. CDR3 residues: CASSAPGQGFNSPLHF. The CDR3 region has the DNA TGTGCCAGCAGTGCACCGGGACAGGGTTTCAATTCACCCCTCCACTTT.

This rearrangement joins TRBV6-1 to TRBJ1-4; unclear D gene. Looked up from germline, CDR1 is MNHNS and CDR2 is SASEGT. This CDR3 has 16 residues. Trimming took 5 bases from V and 2 from J, leaving 15 bases between them. This CDR3 is CASSKTRSRTNEKLFF. CDR3 in DNA: TGTGCCAGCAGTAAAACCCGGTCGAGGACTAATGAAAAACTGTTTTTT.

This clonotype turned up a few times. This chain connects TRBV9 to TRBJ2-3; D is unclear. From germline, CDR1 is SGDLS and CDR2 YYNGEE. CDR3 length: 14 residues. Trimming took off 0 bases at V and 3 bases at J, with 8 bases between the two ends. CDR3 nucleotide sequence: TGTGCCAGCAGCGTAGGGTTAAAGACAGATACGCAGTATTTT. It yields the protein CASSVGLKTDTQYF.

This clonotype was picked up many times. At one end the junction does not follow the germline gene, possibly because of a read error. This rearrangement joins TRBV5-1 to TRBJ1-1, with a weak D call TRBD1 (5 bases). There are 14 residues in the CDR3. Germline CDR1 is SGHRS and CDR2 is YFSETQ. CDR3 protein: CASSLGVLNTEAFF. The CDR3 nucleotides are TGTGCCAGCAGCCTAGGGGTTTTGAACACTGAAGCTTTCTTT.

This clonotype was seen only a few times. This chain joins TRBV12-3 or TRBV12-4 and TRBJ1-5; D not certain. This CDR3 has 15 amino acids. V dropped 2 bases and J dropped 7 bases, with 15 bases sitting between them. The CDR3, as DNA: TGTGCCAGCAGTTTAACGGGGAGGGAGAGGCAGCCCCAGCATTTT. It codes for CASSLTGRERQPQHF.

This clonotype was picked up many times. The chain links TRBV28 to TRBJ2-1, with 7 bases lining up with TRBD1. The V and J ends lost 6 bases and 7 bases, in that order; junction bases with no gene match: 12. This CDR3 contains 15 residues. Looked up from germline, CDR1 is MDHEN and CDR2 is SYDVKM. The CDR3 DNA reads as TGTGCCAGCAGACCCGACAGGGTTAGGTTGAATGAGCAGTTCTTC. Translation gives CASRPDRVRLNEQFF.

This clonotype was recorded many times. The V gene is TRBV12-3 or TRBV12-4, the J gene TRBJ2-5, with a tentative D call TRBD2 (6 bases). The CDR3 loop spans 14 amino acids. The germline V and J ends were trimmed by 2 bases and 2 bases, with 9 bases remaining between them. CDR3 protein: CASSLSLAQETQYF. The CDR3 DNA reads as TGTGCCAGCAGTTTAAGTCTAGCGCAAGAGACCCAGTACTTC.

This clonotype was counted many times. CDR3 loop: CASSLTAGVLETQYF. The CDR3 DNA reads as TGTGCCAGCAGTTTAACAGCGGGAGTCCTAGAGACCCAGTACTTC. The gene calls are TRBV12-3 or TRBV12-4 and TRBJ2-5; 8 bases are a match to TRBD2. The CDR3 contains 15 residues. After removal of 2 bases from V and 4 bases from J, the junction contained 6 bases not matched to a gene.

The chain couples TRBV29-1 to TRBJ1-1; D is undetermined. The CDR3 consists of 13 residues. The germline gives CDR1 SQVTM, CDR2 ANQGSEA. Deletions cut 2 bases from V and 4 bases from J, with 11 bases between. The CDR3 nucleotides are TGCAGCGTTGAAAGTCAGCCGGGCACTGAAGCTTTCTTT. This codes for CSVESQPGTEAFF.

The chain employs TRBV7-9 and TRBJ2-2; D is unresolved. The CDR3 has 13 residues. The germline V and J ends were trimmed by 5 bases and 7 bases, with 11 bases remaining between them. Germline loops: CDR1 SEHNR, CDR2 FQNEAQ (reference sequence). CDR3 in DNA: TGTGCCAGCAGCATCCCACGCGGCGGGGAGCTGTTTTTT. Translating gives CASSIPRGGELFF.

There are a few counts of this clonotype. This chain joins TRBV2 and TRBJ2-7; D unclear. V was shortened by 7 bases and J by 5 bases, with 18 bases between the two germline ends. This CDR3 contains 14 residues. Germline-derived CDR1 and CDR2 are SNHLY and FYNNEI. CDR3 in DNA: TGTGCCAGCAATACAGCCGGTCCACCCCACGAGCAGTACTTC. Protein product: CASNTAGPPHEQYF.

This clonotype has just a few counts. This rearrangement joins TRBV20-1 to TRBJ2-1; 12 nucleotides line up with TRBD2. Germline assignment: CDR1 DFQATT and CDR2 SNEGSKA (reference sequence). The CDR3 runs to 20 residues. The junction had 13 bases not matched to a gene; V was cut back by 1 base and J by 0 bases. CDR3 sequence (DNA): TGCAGTGCTAGAGTCGGTATAGGACTAGCGGGGCTAAGCTCCTACAATGAGCAGTTCTTC. This sequence encodes CSARVGIGLAGLSSYNEQFF.

This chain links TRBV30 with TRBJ2-1; the match to TRBD1 covers 7 bases. Trimming removed 2 bases from V and 1 base from J; junction bases left unmatched: 2. Germline V CDR1 and CDR2: GTSNPN, SVGIG (reference sequence). This CDR3 is built from 14 residues. The CDR3 is CAWSTGESYNEQFF. The CDR3 DNA reads TGTGCCTGGAGTACAGGGGAATCCTACAATGAGCAGTTCTTC.

This clonotype was counted a few times. The chain has TRBV20-1 and TRBJ2-3; 10 bases map to TRBD1. J was trimmed by 4 bases and V by 6 bases; bases with no gene match: 7. The CDR3 contains 14 residues. Per the germline V gene, CDR1 is DFQATT and CDR2 is SNEGSKA (reference sequence). The CDR3 region has the DNA TGCAGTGCAGAGAGGACAGGGGGGGCAGATACGCAGTATTTT. It specifies CSAERTGGADTQYF.

This clonotype was counted many times. The rearrangement uses TRBV12-3 or TRBV12-4 and TRBJ2-5; D ambiguous. V was pared by 6 bases and J by 4 bases, with 15 bases between. CDR3 length: 14 amino acids. The CDR3: CASRGGSSGETQYF. In DNA form, the CDR3 reads TGTGCCAGCAGAGGCGGCAGTTCGGGAGAGACCCAGTACTTC.

This clonotype was seen many times. V is TRBV28 and J is TRBJ2-7; tentatively, D is TRBD2 (6 bases). The CDR3 extends over 14 amino acids. V lost 3 bases and J 5 bases, leaving 14 bases between the germline ends. CDR1 is MDHEN, CDR2 SYDVKM, per germline. The CDR3 region is CASSLVREANEQYF. The DNA of the CDR3 is TGTGCCAGCAGTTTGGTCAGGGAGGCGAACGAGCAGTACTTC.

This clonotype was seen only a few times. V and J are TRBV6-2 or TRBV6-3 and TRBJ2-1; D is tentatively TRBD1 or TRBD2 (5 bases each). Germline lookup yields CDR1 MNHEY and CDR2 SVGEGT. V was shortened by 5 bases and J by 9 bases, with 17 bases between the two germline ends. This CDR3 has 14 residues. The CDR3 DNA follows: TGTGCCAGCAGTGAGAATCCCCCAGGGAGTGAGCAGTTCTTC. Its translation is CASSENPPGSEQFF.